These T cell receptor beta chains were read from a single sample in a study of T cells in Graves' hyperthyroidism and ophthalmopathy. MiXCR was run by TCRdb on the multiplex PCR reads, yielding one entry per CDR3 protein. The profile shows some 570,000 distinct CDR3 sequences, under 20% of them singletons. The sample taken for sequencing was blood. Receptors were obtained from a woman aged 18 to 35 with Graves' ophthalmopathy. Each CDR3 is given with its conserved first and last residue. Each record gives: V gene, D gene, clone size, J gene, CDR3 protein, CDR3 DNA. D genes are given only for firm matches. For some rows the clone size is stated as once, few or many, or as a class when expanded; others skip it.

v_call: TRBV20-1
d_call: -
clone_size: many
j_call: TRBJ2-1
cdr3_aa: CSARDYGSAGTYNEQFF
cdr3_nt: TGCAGTGCTAGAGATTACGGGTCGGCGGGGACCTACAATGAGCAGTTCTTC

v_call: TRBV3-1
d_call: -
clone_size: many
j_call: TRBJ1-1
cdr3_aa: CASSQVRAMNTEAFF
cdr3_nt: TGTGCCAGCAGCCAAGTGCGGGCCATGAACACTGAAGCTTTCTTT

v_call: TRBV11-2
d_call: -
clone_size: -
j_call: TRBJ2-1
cdr3_aa: CTSSLASGIYDEQFF
cdr3_nt: TGTACCAGCAGCTTAGCGTCCGGCATTTACGATGAGCAGTTCTTC

v_call: TRBV28
d_call: TRBD2
clone_size: many
j_call: TRBJ2-3
cdr3_aa: CASSFPAGNTDTQYF
cdr3_nt: TGTGCCAGCAGTTTCCCAGCGGGAAACACAGATACGCAGTATTTT

v_call: TRBV11-2
d_call: -
clone_size: many
j_call: TRBJ2-5
cdr3_aa: CASSLVAFQETQYF
cdr3_nt: TGTGCCAGCAGCTTAGTAGCATTCCAAGAGACCCAGTACTTC

v_call: TRBV30
d_call: TRBD1
clone_size: many
j_call: TRBJ1-2
cdr3_aa: CAWNTGTGAATGYTF
cdr3_nt: TGTGCCTGGAACACCGGGACAGGGGCTGCTACTGGCTACACCTTC

v_call: TRBV24-1
d_call: -
clone_size: many
j_call: TRBJ1-6
cdr3_aa: CATSVGRNSPLHF
cdr3_nt: TGTGCCACCAGTGTGGGTCGAAATTCACCCCTCCACTTT

v_call: TRBV5-1
d_call: -
clone_size: many
j_call: TRBJ1-2
cdr3_aa: CASRGLDGDYGYTF
cdr3_nt: TGCGCCAGCCGGGGTTTGGACGGGGATTATGGCTACACCTTC

v_call: TRBV12-3/TRBV12-4
d_call: -
clone_size: many
j_call: TRBJ1-1
cdr3_aa: CASRGTMNTEAFF
cdr3_nt: TGTGCCAGCAGGGGGACTATGAACACTGAAGCTTTCTTT

v_call: TRBV27
d_call: -
clone_size: many
j_call: TRBJ1-1
cdr3_aa: CASSFLRRTWNTEAFF
cdr3_nt: TGTGCCAGCAGTTTCCTACGACGGACTTGGAACACTGAAGCTTTCTTT

v_call: TRBV10-3
d_call: -
clone_size: many
j_call: TRBJ1-1
cdr3_aa: CAINPDRNTEAFF
cdr3_nt: TGTGCCATCAACCCGGACAGAAACACTGAAGCTTTCTTT

v_call: TRBV4-1
d_call: -
clone_size: -
j_call: TRBJ1-2
cdr3_aa: CASSQARGTDNPNYGYTF
cdr3_nt: TGCGCCAGCAGCCAAGCTAGGGGGACGGATAATCCTAACTATGGCTACACCTTC

v_call: TRBV9
d_call: -
clone_size: few
j_call: TRBJ1-3
cdr3_aa: CASSVSSAHGNTIYF
cdr3_nt: TGTGCCAGCAGCGTATCAAGCGCGCACGGAAACACCATATATTTT

v_call: TRBV20-1
d_call: TRBD2
clone_size: -
j_call: TRBJ2-7
cdr3_aa: CSARVPGGLGEQYF
cdr3_nt: TGCAGTGCTAGAGTCCCGGGAGGTTTGGGCGAGCAGTACTTC

v_call: TRBV13
d_call: -
clone_size: -
j_call: TRBJ2-3
cdr3_aa: CASSEIIGSDTQYF
cdr3_nt: TGTGCCAGCAGCGAAATTATTGGGTCTGATACGCAGTATTTT

v_call: TRBV20-1
d_call: -
clone_size: few
j_call: TRBJ1-1
cdr3_aa: CSADAGMVNAEAFF
cdr3_nt: TGCAGTGCCGACGCCGGGATGGTAAACGCTGAAGCTTTCTTT

v_call: TRBV20-1
d_call: -
clone_size: -
j_call: TRBJ2-2
cdr3_aa: CSAAPTNTGELFF
cdr3_nt: TGCAGTGCTGCTCCCACGAACACCGGGGAGCTGTTTTTT

v_call: TRBV9
d_call: -
clone_size: -
j_call: TRBJ2-5
cdr3_aa: CASSGGDETQYF
cdr3_nt: TGTGCCAGCAGCGGGGGGGATGAGACCCAGTACTTC

v_call: TRBV19
d_call: TRBD1
clone_size: -
j_call: TRBJ1-1
cdr3_aa: CASSSRGQGAANTEAFF
cdr3_nt: TGTGCCAGTAGTTCCCGGGGACAGGGGGCTGCGAACACTGAAGCTTTCTTT

v_call: TRBV24-1
d_call: -
clone_size: -
j_call: TRBJ2-5
cdr3_aa: CATSDSGQFGEETQYF
cdr3_nt: TGTGCCACCAGTGATTCCGGACAATTTGGAGAAGAGACCCAGTACTTC

v_call: TRBV7-2
d_call: -
clone_size: many
j_call: TRBJ2-7
cdr3_aa: CASSGSDRSSYEQYF
cdr3_nt: TGTGCCAGCAGCGGTTCCGACAGGAGCTCCTACGAGCAGTACTTC

v_call: TRBV27
d_call: -
clone_size: many
j_call: TRBJ2-1
cdr3_aa: CASSAGAGPYNEQFF
cdr3_nt: TGTGCCAGCAGTGCGGGCGCAGGGCCGTACAATGAGCAGTTCTTC

v_call: TRBV18
d_call: -
clone_size: few
j_call: TRBJ2-3
cdr3_aa: CASSPSSGTDTQYF
cdr3_nt: TGTGCCAGCTCACCTTCTAGCGGCACAGATACGCAGTATTTT

v_call: TRBV20-1
d_call: TRBD1
clone_size: few
j_call: TRBJ1-2
cdr3_aa: CSARTGLRGYTF
cdr3_nt: TGCAGTGCCCGGACAGGGCTTCGGGGCTACACCTTC

v_call: TRBV20-1
d_call: -
clone_size: -
j_call: TRBJ1-2
cdr3_aa: CSASQGPYGYTF
cdr3_nt: TGCAGTGCTAGCCAGGGACCCTATGGCTACACCTTC

v_call: TRBV3-1
d_call: -
clone_size: many
j_call: TRBJ1-2
cdr3_aa: CASSQEAGSSYGYTF
cdr3_nt: TGTGCCAGCAGCCAAGAGGCAGGCTCCTCCTATGGCTACACCTTC

v_call: TRBV19
d_call: -
clone_size: few
j_call: TRBJ2-7
cdr3_aa: CASSTQTGYEQYF
cdr3_nt: TGTGCCAGTAGTACCCAAACAGGTTACGAGCAGTACTTC

v_call: TRBV7-2
d_call: TRBD1
clone_size: many
j_call: TRBJ2-7
cdr3_aa: CASSFRQGPAYEQYF
cdr3_nt: TGTGCCAGCAGCTTCCGACAGGGCCCTGCCTACGAGCAGTACTTC

v_call: TRBV7-8
d_call: TRBD1
clone_size: few
j_call: TRBJ2-3
cdr3_aa: CASSLQGVSDTQYF
cdr3_nt: TGTGCCAGCAGCCTACAGGGGGTATCAGATACGCAGTATTTT

v_call: TRBV18
d_call: -
clone_size: many
j_call: TRBJ1-4
cdr3_aa: CASSPRGSLNEKLFF
cdr3_nt: TGTGCCAGCTCACCGAGAGGCAGCTTGAATGAAAAACTGTTTTTT

v_call: TRBV12-3/TRBV12-4
d_call: -
clone_size: many
j_call: TRBJ1-5
cdr3_aa: CASSLARGNQPQHF
cdr3_nt: TGTGCCAGCAGTTTAGCGCGTGGGAATCAGCCCCAGCATTTT

v_call: TRBV30
d_call: TRBD1
clone_size: many
j_call: TRBJ1-6
cdr3_aa: CAWRAGGNSPLHF
cdr3_nt: TGTGCCTGGAGAGCAGGGGGGAATTCACCCCTCCACTTT

v_call: TRBV28
d_call: -
clone_size: many
j_call: TRBJ1-1
cdr3_aa: CASSLFRRRTEAFF
cdr3_nt: TGTGCCAGCAGTTTATTTCGCAGGAGGACTGAAGCTTTCTTT

v_call: TRBV2
d_call: TRBD1
clone_size: many
j_call: TRBJ1-4
cdr3_aa: CASSGQGTNEKLFF
cdr3_nt: TGTGCCAGCAGTGGACAGGGGACTAATGAAAAACTGTTTTTT

v_call: TRBV7-9
d_call: -
clone_size: -
j_call: TRBJ1-5
cdr3_aa: CASSLVSGYSNQPQHF
cdr3_nt: TGTGCCAGCAGCTTAGTATCAGGGTATAGCAATCAGCCCCAGCATTTT

v_call: TRBV5-8
d_call: -
clone_size: -
j_call: TRBJ2-3
cdr3_aa: CASSLADQSSTDTQYF
cdr3_nt: TGTGCCAGCAGCTTGGCGGATCAGTCTAGCACAGATACGCAGTATTTT

v_call: TRBV11-2
d_call: TRBD2
clone_size: many
j_call: TRBJ2-1
cdr3_aa: CASSLNGGGSYNEQFF
cdr3_nt: TGTGCCAGCAGCTTAAATGGCGGGGGCTCCTACAATGAGCAGTTCTTC

v_call: TRBV6-2/TRBV6-3
d_call: TRBD2
clone_size: -
j_call: TRBJ2-3
cdr3_aa: CAGSSLAGGGTDTQYF
cdr3_nt: TGTGCCGGCAGTTCCCTAGCGGGAGGCGGGACAGATACGCAGTATTTT

v_call: TRBV6-1
d_call: TRBD1
clone_size: -
j_call: TRBJ2-7
cdr3_aa: CASSKLPGQGSYEQYF
cdr3_nt: TGTGCCAGCAGTAAATTACCGGGACAGGGCTCCTACGAGCAGTACTTC

v_call: TRBV30
d_call: -
clone_size: many
j_call: TRBJ1-1
cdr3_aa: CAWGEMAGAFF
cdr3_nt: TGTGCCTGGGGGGAGATGGCCGGGGCTTTCTTT

v_call: TRBV4-1
d_call: TRBD1
clone_size: many
j_call: TRBJ2-2
cdr3_aa: CASSTTGANTGELFF
cdr3_nt: TGCGCCAGCAGCACGACAGGGGCGAACACCGGGGAGCTGTTTTTT

v_call: TRBV2
d_call: -
clone_size: many
j_call: TRBJ2-5
cdr3_aa: CASSWDGRVGETQYF
cdr3_nt: TGTGCCAGCTCCTGGGACGGGAGAGTCGGAGAGACCCAGTACTTC

v_call: TRBV7-9
d_call: -
clone_size: many
j_call: TRBJ2-1
cdr3_aa: CASSPTGKGLSNEQFF
cdr3_nt: TGTGCCAGCAGCCCCACGGGGAAGGGACTCTCAAATGAGCAGTTCTTC

v_call: TRBV5-4
d_call: -
clone_size: -
j_call: TRBJ2-1
cdr3_aa: CASSLDGGRSYNEQFF
cdr3_nt: TGTGCCAGCAGCTTGGATGGGGGGAGATCCTACAATGAGCAGTTCTTC

v_call: TRBV6-1
d_call: TRBD2
clone_size: few
j_call: TRBJ2-1
cdr3_aa: CASSKFTSGGGNNEQFF
cdr3_nt: TGTGCCAGCAGTAAATTCACTAGCGGGGGTGGAAACAATGAGCAGTTCTTC

v_call: TRBV5-4
d_call: TRBD1
clone_size: few
j_call: TRBJ1-2
cdr3_aa: CASSSTGGLLNYGYTF
cdr3_nt: TGTGCCAGCAGCTCCACAGGGGGCCTGTTAAACTATGGCTACACCTTC

v_call: TRBV29-1
d_call: -
clone_size: many
j_call: TRBJ2-1
cdr3_aa: CSVEKRVNEQFF
cdr3_nt: TGCAGCGTTGAAAAAAGAGTCAATGAGCAGTTCTTC

v_call: TRBV20-1
d_call: TRBD2
clone_size: many
j_call: TRBJ2-3
cdr3_aa: CSATGLAGVETDTQYF
cdr3_nt: TGCAGTGCTACAGGACTAGCGGGAGTCGAGACAGATACGCAGTATTTT

v_call: TRBV28
d_call: -
clone_size: many
j_call: TRBJ2-1
cdr3_aa: CASSLAGSDNEQFF
cdr3_nt: TGTGCCAGCAGTTTGGCCGGGTCGGACAATGAGCAGTTCTTC

v_call: TRBV30
d_call: -
clone_size: many
j_call: TRBJ2-2
cdr3_aa: CAWRIWADTGELFF
cdr3_nt: TGTGCCTGGAGGATCTGGGCGGATACCGGGGAGCTGTTTTTT

v_call: TRBV27
d_call: -
clone_size: many
j_call: TRBJ2-1
cdr3_aa: CASSSESGLSYNEQFF
cdr3_nt: TGTGCCAGCAGTTCCGAGAGCGGGCTCTCCTACAATGAGCAGTTCTTC

v_call: TRBV9
d_call: -
clone_size: -
j_call: TRBJ1-3
cdr3_aa: CASSVESAGNTIYF
cdr3_nt: TGTGCCAGCAGCGTAGAATCAGCTGGAAACACCATATATTTT

v_call: TRBV5-1
d_call: TRBD1
clone_size: many
j_call: TRBJ2-7
cdr3_aa: CASADREPRGEQYF
cdr3_nt: TGCGCCAGTGCCGACAGGGAACCCCGGGGAGAGCAGTACTTC

v_call: TRBV13
d_call: TRBD2
clone_size: few
j_call: TRBJ2-2
cdr3_aa: CASSSRGLAGVLELFF
cdr3_nt: TGTGCCAGCAGCTCACGGGGACTAGCGGGAGTTTTGGAGCTGTTTTTT

v_call: TRBV6-1
d_call: -
clone_size: -
j_call: TRBJ1-5
cdr3_aa: CASSEYQASNQPQHF
cdr3_nt: TGTGCCAGCAGTGAATACCAGGCCAGCAATCAGCCCCAGCATTTT

v_call: TRBV7-3
d_call: -
clone_size: few
j_call: TRBJ2-3
cdr3_aa: CASSTDSSDTQYF
cdr3_nt: TGTGCCAGCAGCACCGACAGTTCAGATACGCAGTATTTT

v_call: TRBV25-1
d_call: TRBD2
clone_size: -
j_call: TRBJ2-1
cdr3_aa: CASSDGTSGKNEQFF
cdr3_nt: TGTGCCAGCAGTGACGGGACTAGCGGGAAAAATGAGCAGTTCTTC

v_call: TRBV7-9
d_call: TRBD2
clone_size: many
j_call: TRBJ2-1
cdr3_aa: CASSGWGLAGVNEQFF
cdr3_nt: TGTGCCAGCAGCGGATGGGGATTAGCGGGAGTGAATGAGCAGTTCTTC

v_call: TRBV25-1
d_call: -
clone_size: once
j_call: TRBJ2-7
cdr3_aa: CASSETGRSYEQYF
cdr3_nt: TGTGCCAGCAGTGAAACCGGGAGAAGCTACGAGCAGTACTTC

v_call: TRBV28
d_call: TRBD1
clone_size: many
j_call: TRBJ2-7
cdr3_aa: CASLEARGRDEQYF
cdr3_nt: TGTGCCAGCTTAGAGGCGAGGGGGCGGGACGAGCAGTACTTC